Each of the 10 T cell receptor beta chains below was sequenced from the same sample in a study of T-cell reconstitution after alpha-beta-depleted transplantation in children. The TCRbeta library was prepared with unique molecular identifiers. In TCRdb, the PCR reads were re-called with MiXCR into one record per CDR3 protein. The data show about 240,000 distinct CDR3 sequences, roughly 25% seen once. Source: PBMCs, taken before TCRalphabeta/CD19-depleted stem cell transplant. The receptors here all came from a girl aged 2 to 10 with Fanconi anemia, due to receive a stem cell transplant.

This sequence joins TRBV12-3 or TRBV12-4 and TRBJ1-1; 8 bases agree with TRBD1. The CDR3 runs to 14 residues. V lost 8 bases and J lost 4; bases outside the gene matches: 9. CDR3 in amino acids: CASQNTGGFTEAFF. CDR3 bases: TGTGCCAGCCAGAATACAGGGGGGTTCACTGAAGCTTTCTTT.

Regarding this clonotype: A much bigger clone sits one base away, suggesting this may be a read error. The V gene is TRBV20-1, the J gene TRBJ2-2; TRBD2 aligns across 13 bases. Per the germline V gene, CDR1 is DFQATT and CDR2 is SNEGSKA (reference sequence). CDR3 length: 15 amino acids. CDR3 coding DNA: TGCAGTGCAACTAGCGGGGGGGCCGACACCGGGGAGGTGTTTTTT. Translation: CSATSGGADTGEVFF.

There are a few counts of this clonotype. The rearrangement uses TRBV7-6 and TRBJ2-1; TRBD2 matches 7 bases. The CDR3 length is 15 residues. The V gene's germline CDR1 is SGHVS and CDR2 FNYEAQ. V shed 1 base and J 5 bases; nucleotides not matched to a gene: 5. Here the CDR3 reads CASSLVGLPHNEQFF. In DNA, the CDR3 is TGTGCCAGCAGCTTAGTGGGACTACCACACAATGAGCAGTTCTTC.

This clonotype was seen ten or more times. The chain uses TRBV9 and TRBJ1-2, with a tentative D call TRBD1 (5 bases). The CDR3 is 16 amino acids. The germline CDR1 and CDR2 sequences are SGDLS and YYNGEE. Deletions cut 1 base from V and 0 bases from J, with 13 bases between. CDR3 in amino acids: CASSVSNTGPNYGYTF. CDR3 in DNA: TGTGCCAGCAGCGTATCCAACACAGGTCCTAACTATGGCTACACCTTC.

The chain has TRBV2 and TRBJ2-2; 9 nucleotides align to TRBD2. The CDR3 is 16 amino acids. V trimming: 2 bases; J trimming: 3 bases; junction bases outside the gene matches: 4. The germline V gene encodes CDR1 SNHLY and CDR2 FYNNEI. CDR3 in amino acids: CASSEFGTSHTGELFF. Written as DNA, the CDR3 is TGTGCCAGCAGTGAATTCGGGACTAGCCACACCGGGGAGCTGTTTTTT.

This clonotype was seen repeatedly, ten times or more. The chain uses TRBV7-6 and TRBJ2-7; 11 positions agree with TRBD2. The trim removed 3 bases at V and 4 bases at J, leaving 5 bases unmatched. Per germline, CDR1 SGHVS and CDR2 FNYEAQ. The CDR3 totals 15 residues. In nucleotides, the CDR3 is TGTGCCAGCAGCTTGACCGGGACTAGCGGTTACGAGCAGTACTTC. Amino acid sequence: CASSLTGTSGYEQYF.

This clonotype was seen at least ten times. The gene calls are TRBV24-1 and TRBJ2-5; unclear D gene. Trimming took 0 bases from V and 2 from J, leaving 12 bases between them. Per germline, CDR1 KGHDR and CDR2 SFDVKD. This CDR3 contains 16 residues. The CDR3 region has the DNA TGTGCCACCAGTGATTTGCCAGCAGGTCCGCAAGAGACCCAGTACTTC. It codes for CATSDLPAGPQETQYF.

The chain links TRBV2 to TRBJ1-1, with TRBD1 matching over 7 bases. The CDR3 has 13 amino acids. The V segment lost 6 bases and the J segment 2 bases; nucleotides outside the gene matches: 3. The germline V gene encodes CDR1 SNHLY and CDR2 FYNNEI. The CDR3 sequence: CASRQGRNTEAFF. The DNA for the CDR3 is TGTGCCAGCAGACAGGGGCGCAACACTGAAGCTTTCTTT.

This clonotype turned up a few times. The chain recombines TRBV20-1 with TRBJ2-4; D gene uncertain. Between the trimmed V and J ends, which lost 4 bases and 9 bases, there was a span of 16 bases. The CDR3 loop spans 13 amino acids. From germline, CDR1 is DFQATT and CDR2 SNEGSKA (reference sequence). The CDR3 sequence: CSAKGWVEGIQYF. DNA for the CDR3: TGCAGTGCTAAGGGATGGGTGGAAGGCATTCAGTACTTC.

Many counts were recorded for this clonotype. This chain links TRBV24-1 with TRBJ2-3; 9 bases match TRBD1. CDR1 and CDR2 (germline): KGHDR, SFDVKD. V shed 3 bases, J shed 4 bases, and the junction held 4 bases outside the gene matches. The CDR3 is 15 residues long. The CDR3 DNA is TGTGCCACCAGTGATCTTGGACAGGGGCCAGATACGCAGTATTTT. It codes for CATSDLGQGPDTQYF.